This T cell receptor beta chain derives from a study of radiotherapy plus CTLA-4 blockade in lung cancer. Points from the study as a whole: TCR clones of tumor origin grew in blood after radiotherapy plus ipilimumab.

Points on this clone: Its antigen is currently unknown.

The germline V gene has CDR1 KGHSH and CDR2 LQKENI. This CDR3 spans 17 amino acids. Trimming removed 2 bases from V and 2 bases from J, with 17 bases in between. TCRdb keeps only in-frame clones here, not all; method: immunoSEQ multiplex PCR. The table has 70,000 to 85,000 clones, 70% to 85% seen once. The receptor was isolated from a human donor with non-small cell lung cancer whose response to radiotherapy plus ipilimumab could not be evaluated. The chain couples TRBV18 to TRBJ2-3; D is possibly TRBD1 (5 bases). Material: peripheral blood, obtained from a patient treated with radiotherapy plus ipilimumab. The CDR3 protein is CASSPTTTERYTDTQYF. Here the CDR3 DNA reads TGTGCCAGCTCACCAACCACGACAGAACGTTACACAGATACGCAGTATTTT.